Listed below are T cell receptor beta chains from one sample, sequenced in a study of T-cell reconstitution after alpha-beta-depleted transplantation in children. TCRdb reprocessed the PCR reads via MiXCR and lists one record per CDR3 protein. Among approximately 250,000 distinct CDR3 sequences, about 23% were seen once, and the ten largest hold about 2.8%. The source was PBMCs, collected before TCRalphabeta/CD19-depleted stem cell transplant. The receptors originated from a girl under 10 years old with Fanconi anemia, due to receive a stem cell transplant. CDR3s include the opening cysteine and the closing phenylalanine or tryptophan. D genes are given only for firm matches. A row's size may be missing; if present it is once, few, many or a size class.

NA	TRBJ1-1	NA	TRBV4-1	CASSQVGPGGTEAFF	TGCGCCAGCAGCCAAGTTGGTCCCGGAGGCACTGAAGCTTTCTTT
few	TRBJ2-3	TRBD2	TRBV13	CATGRYGGRATDTQYF	TGTGCCACAGGTCGATATGGCGGGAGGGCCACAGATACGCAGTATTTT
many	TRBJ1-2	NA	TRBV5-1	CASSSADGYGYTF	TGCGCCAGCAGCTCCGCGGACGGCTATGGCTACACCTTC
many	TRBJ2-2	NA	TRBV5-1	CASSLWQFNTGELFF	TGCGCCAGCAGCTTGTGGCAGTTTAACACCGGGGAGCTGTTTTTT
few	TRBJ2-7	NA	TRBV20-1	CSARWPGSIYEQYF	TGCAGTGCTAGATGGCCGGGGAGTATCTACGAGCAGTACTTC
NA	TRBJ2-3	TRBD2	TRBV18	CASSQPAGEVVTQYF	TGTGCCAGCTCACAGCCAGCGGGAGAGGTAGTTACGCAGTATTTT
many	TRBJ1-5	TRBD1	TRBV29-1	CSVEGQGINSNQPQHF	TGCAGCGTTGAGGGACAGGGGATAAATAGCAATCAGCCCCAGCATTTT
many	TRBJ2-7	NA	TRBV12-3/TRBV12-4	CASSGTTAPYEQYF	TGTGCCAGCAGCGGGACGACAGCGCCCTACGAGCAGTACTTC
many	TRBJ2-7	NA	TRBV7-9	CASIRADFPVYEQYF	TGTGCCAGCATCAGAGCGGATTTCCCGGTCTACGAGCAGTACTTC
many	TRBJ2-7	NA	TRBV20-1	CSARPGVYEQYF	TGCAGTGCTAGACCCGGGGTCTACGAGCAGTACTTC
many	TRBJ2-1	TRBD2	TRBV5-1	CASSPGTSGRAGHNNEQFF	TGCGCCAGCAGCCCCGGTACTAGCGGGAGGGCCGGACACAACAATGAGCAGTTCTTC
many	TRBJ1-6	NA	TRBV5-5	CASSLDLLWSPLHF	TGTGCCAGCAGCTTGGACCTCCTTTGGTCACCCCTCCACTTT
many	TRBJ2-1	NA	TRBV7-2	CASSLDVEGYNEQFF	TGTGCCAGCAGCTTAGATGTAGAAGGATACAATGAGCAGTTCTTC
NA	TRBJ2-2	NA	TRBV4-2	CASSQEGVGELFF	TGTGCCAGCAGCCAAGAGGGGGTAGGGGAGCTGTTTTTT
many	TRBJ2-1	NA	TRBV9	CASSLMDWSNEQFF	TGTGCCAGCAGCCTAATGGACTGGTCCAATGAGCAGTTCTTC
many	TRBJ2-1	TRBD2	TRBV29-1	CSVEPLAGPYNEQFF	TGCAGCGTTGAGCCGCTAGCGGGACCCTACAATGAGCAGTTCTTC
NA	TRBJ2-1	NA	TRBV29-1	CSDWGPRLDNNEQFF	TGCAGCGACTGGGGGCCGCGGCTAGACAACAATGAGCAGTTCTTC
many	TRBJ2-7	TRBD1	TRBV29-1	CSVETAGQEVPYEQYF	TGCAGCGTTGAGACCGCGGGACAGGAAGTACCCTACGAGCAGTACTTC